These 22 T cell receptor beta chains were all obtained from the same sample, sequenced in a study of blood T cells in healthy people across ages (dated by TCRdb to about 2015). Library preparation was by 5' RACE. This sample was sequenced with an Illumina HiSeq 2500. A second 7 to 11 cycle PCR used a sample-barcoded 5' primer and a J-beta primer mix. In-frame beta chains were kept once TCRdb had trimmed the public reads at Q25 with fastp and called clones with MiXCR. Identical CDR3 proteins give one entry, which carries the most common genes and DNA. In this sample the table shows about 760,000 distinct CDR3 sequences, approximately 25% of which occur a single time. The ten largest account for more than 7.5% of the sample. The data were also submitted as part of a second study, on T cells of mothers and their children.

What was sequenced was blood. The receptors shown here come from a boy under 18 in good health.

This clonotype was seen a handful of times. The chain uses TRBV28 and TRBJ1-1; TRBD1 matches 10 bases. This CDR3 has 16 amino acids. V shed 6 bases, J shed 4 bases, and the junction held 11 bases outside the gene matches. Germline CDR1 MDHEN, CDR2 SYDVKM. The CDR3 protein is CASSPTGTGDITEAFF. The CDR3 coding sequence is TGTGCCAGCAGCCCAACCGGGACAGGGGATATCACTGAAGCTTTCTTT.

This rearrangement joins TRBV12-5 to TRBJ2-7; 9 nucleotides agree with TRBD2. The ends lost 6 bases at V and 7 bases at J; junction bases unmatched: 13. The germline gives CDR1 LGHNT, CDR2 FRNRAP. CDR3 size: 15 residues. The CDR3 loop is CASGLPAGGPLEQYF. The CDR3 DNA reads as TGTGCTAGTGGCCTCCCGGCGGGGGGGCCCTTAGAGCAGTACTTC.

Notes on this clonotype: An end of the junction differs from the germline gene, which may be a read error. This rearrangement joins TRBV6-1 to TRBJ1-5; D is perhaps TRBD1 (6 bases). The germline V gene encodes CDR1 MNHNS and CDR2 SASEGT. This CDR3 has 13 residues. The CDR3 region has the DNA TGTGCCAGCCGTGACAGGTCTGCTGGGCCCCAGCATTTT. Its translation: CASRDRSAGPQHF.

This CDR3 is CASSKTASYEQYF. CDR3 DNA: TGTGCCAGCAGCAAGACTGCATCCTACGAGCAGTACTTC. The genes are TRBV7-9 and TRBJ2-7; D is uncertain. Germline-derived CDR1 and CDR2 are SEHNR and FQNEAQ (reference sequence). CDR3 length: 13 residues. Trimming took 5 bases from V and 1 from J, leaving 9 bases between them.

The chain uses TRBV6-6 and TRBJ2-1; 7 bases fit TRBD2. This CDR3 comprises 12 residues. After removal of 10 bases from V and 1 base from J, the junction contained 1 base not matched to a gene. Germline V gives CDR1 MNHNY, CDR2 SVGAGI (reference sequence). The CDR3 is CATGGSYNEQFF. CDR3 DNA sequence: TGTGCCACGGGGGGTTCCTACAATGAGCAGTTCTTC.

This chain links TRBV6-5 with TRBJ2-5; D possibly corresponds to TRBD2 (5 bases). The CDR3 is 16 residues long. CDR1 and CDR2 (germline): MNHEY, SVGAGI. V shed 4 bases and J shed 0 bases, with 15 bases lying between them. CDR3 nucleotides: TGTGCCAGCAGTTTGTCACGGGGTCCATACCAAGAGACCCAGTACTTC. Its protein product is CASSLSRGPYQETQYF.

This chain links TRBV4-3 with TRBJ2-1, with D tentatively TRBD1 or TRBD2 (5 bases each). The CDR3 runs to 20 residues. Trimming pared 0 bases from V and 3 bases from J, leaving 24 bases between. Germline V CDR1 and CDR2: LGHNA, YSLEER. CDR3 DNA sequence: TGCGCCAGCAGCCAAGATGCCGCATATAGTCGGGGCGTCCACTACAATGAGCAGTTCTTC. This gives the protein CASSQDAAYSRGVHYNEQFF.

The V and J genes are TRBV6-5 and TRBJ1-4; D might be TRBD1 (5 bases). Germline CDR1 reads MNHEY; CDR2 reads SVGAGI. The CDR3 extends over 15 amino acids. V was cut by 2 bases and J by 2 bases, with 9 bases left in between. CDR3 coding DNA: TGTGCCAGCAGTTACGGTCCAGGGACTAATGAAAAACTGTTTTTT. It is translated as CASSYGPGTNEKLFF.

This clonotype was seen a handful of times. This chain connects TRBV5-1 to TRBJ2-5; 10 positions match TRBD2. The CDR3 sequence is 15 residues long. CDR1 is SGHRS, CDR2 YFSETQ, per germline. Trimming took 3 bases from V and 3 from J; bases not matched to a gene: 5. CDR3 residues: CASSSSSGSEETQYF. CDR3 DNA: TGCGCCAGCAGCTCGTCTAGCGGGAGTGAAGAGACCCAGTACTTC.

The table lists this clonotype with a few counts. The chain carries TRBV29-1 and TRBJ2-5; TRBD1 is a possible D gene (6 bases). The J call may be mistaken, given a closer DNA end match to TRBJ2-1. The CDR3 runs to 14 residues. Germline CDR1 SQVTM, CDR2 ANQGSEA. CDR3 in DNA: TGCAGCGTTGTGGTCCAGGGGTTCACGGGTGAGCAGTTCTTC. It yields the protein CSVVVQGFTGEQFF.

This clonotype turned up a few times. Written as DNA, the CDR3 is TGTGCCAGCAGTGGAGGGACAGGGGGAAAACTGTTTTTT. Its translation is CASSGGTGGKLFF. The V and J genes are TRBV12-3 or TRBV12-4 and TRBJ1-4; 11 nucleotides agree with TRBD1. CDR3 length equals 13 residues. The ends lost 5 bases at V and 10 bases at J; junction bases unmatched: 3.

This clonotype has just a few counts. J is TRBJ2-7 and V is TRBV28, with D hard to call. Germline V gene sequence: CDR1 MDHEN, CDR2 SYDVKM. The V and J ends lost 8 bases and 2 bases respectively, with 16 bases between them. CDR3 length: 14 amino acids. CDR3 nucleotide sequence: TGTGCCAGCGGTCCCCTTGCGGATACCTACGAGCAGTACTTC. Residues: CASGPLADTYEQYF.

The V gene is TRBV6-1, the J gene TRBJ2-5, with D tentatively TRBD1 (5 bases). This CDR3 comprises 16 residues. The germline V and J ends were trimmed by 5 bases and 5 bases, with 21 bases remaining between them. Germline loops: CDR1 MNHNS, CDR2 SASEGT. CDR3: CASSPQGTRLPETQYF. CDR3 sequence (DNA): TGTGCCAGCAGTCCTCAGGGAACGCGCCTCCCGGAGACCCAGTACTTC.

Only a few counts were recorded for this clonotype. The J gene is TRBJ2-1, the V gene TRBV5-1; D might be TRBD1 (7 bases). Germline-derived CDR1 and CDR2 are SGHRS and YFSETQ. The CDR3 extends over 15 amino acids. The V gene lost 4 bases and the J gene lost 7 bases, with 18 bases spanning the gap. CDR3 bases: TGCGCCAGCAGCCCCCAGGAGGGGGCTCGGAATGAGCAGTTCTTC. This codes for CASSPQEGARNEQFF.

This clonotype showed up just once. This chain connects TRBV7-2 to TRBJ2-5; no firm D call. The CDR3 sequence is 14 residues long. The germline V and J ends were trimmed by 5 bases and 5 bases, with 15 bases remaining between them. Germline V gene sequence: CDR1 SGHTA, CDR2 FQGNSA. CDR3: CASSPPPSGETQYF. CDR3 sequence (DNA): TGTGCCAGCAGCCCACCTCCTAGTGGGGAGACCCAGTACTTC.

This clonotype has a handful of counts. This chain links TRBV29-1 with TRBJ2-7; D tentatively fits TRBD1 or TRBD2 (6 bases each). The germline CDR1 and CDR2 sequences are SQVTM and ANQGSEA. The CDR3 has 13 amino acids. Between the trimmed V and J ends, which lost 6 bases and 5 bases, there was a span of 17 bases. The CDR3 loop is CSVEQGLTDEQYF. CDR3 DNA: TGCAGCGTCGAACAGGGACTCACGGACGAGCAGTACTTC.

The J gene is TRBJ2-1, the V gene TRBV27, with D perhaps TRBD1 (6 bases). V lost 3 bases and J 0 bases, leaving 9 bases between the germline ends. This CDR3 comprises 15 residues. Germline V gene data show CDR1 as MNHEY and CDR2 as SMNVEV (reference sequence). In nucleotides, the CDR3 is TGTGCCAGCAGTTTTAGACAGGTCTCCTACAATGAGCAGTTCTTC. Translation gives CASSFRQVSYNEQFF.

This clonotype was seen a handful of times. The rearrangement joins TRBV7-2 to TRBJ2-3; weak D call: TRBD2 (6 bases). V was clipped by 0 bases and J by 6 bases, with 10 bases between them. This CDR3 has 14 amino acids. Germline V gene data show CDR1 as SGHTA and CDR2 as FQGNSA. CDR3 region: CASSLAGGFDTQYF. For the CDR3, the DNA is TGTGCCAGCAGCTTAGCGGGGGGATTCGATACGCAGTATTTT. The full variable domain, rest sourced from reference TRBV7-2 and TRBJ2-3, is GAGVSQSPSNKVTEKGKDVELRCDPISGHTALYWYRQSLGQGLEFLIYFQGNSAPDKSGLPSDRFSAERTGGSVSTLTIQRTQQEDSAVYLCASSLAGGFDTQYFGPGTRLTVL.

This clonotype was seen more than once but under ten times. This chain links TRBV20-1 with TRBJ2-2; 12 bases fit TRBD1. The germline gives CDR1 DFQATT, CDR2 SNEGSKA (reference sequence). Trimming removed 3 bases from V and 6 bases from J; junction bases left unmatched: 5. The CDR3 runs to 15 residues. The CDR3 region is CSARIGTGGPGELFF. Written as DNA, the CDR3 is TGCAGTGCTAGGATTGGGACAGGGGGCCCCGGGGAGCTGTTTTTT.

The chain uses TRBV6-5 and TRBJ2-5; a weak D match, TRBD1 (5 bases). The closer fit of TRBJ2-7 to the DNA end suggests the J call may be wrong. Germline-derived CDR1 and CDR2 are MNHEY and SVGAGI. The CDR3 contains 15 residues. Written as DNA, the CDR3 is TGTGCCAGCGCCAATCAGGGCCTGCCAACCTACGAGCAGTACTTC. It specifies CASANQGLPTYEQYF.

In this sample, this clonotype turned up a few times. V gene TRBV12-3 or TRBV12-4 combines with J gene TRBJ2-5; D not resolved. The assigned J gene may be wrong: the sequence end matches TRBJ2-7 better. The length of the CDR3 is 13 residues. The CDR3 sequence: CASSSETQFEQYF. The DNA of the CDR3 is TGTGCCAGCAGTTCCGAGACTCAGTTCGAGCAGTACTTC.

This clonotype was detected a few times. CDR3 amino acids: CASSPPGRQYF. DNA of the CDR3: TGTGCCAGCAGTCCCCCGGGTCGACAGTACTTC. The chain has TRBV28 and TRBJ2-7, with D unresolved. CDR1 is MDHEN and CDR2 is SYDVKM in the germline V gene. The CDR3 spans 11 residues. Between the trimmed V and J ends, which lost 5 bases and 10 bases, there was a span of 12 bases. Based on the CDR3 plus reference TRBV28 and TRBJ2-7, the full variable domain is DVKVTQSSRYLVKRTGEKVFLECVQDMDHENMFWYRQDPGLGLRLIYFSYDVKMKEKGDIPEGYSVSREKKERFSLILESASTNQTSMYLCASSPPGRQYFGPGTRLTVT.